This T cell receptor (beta chain) was observed in a study of cytomegalovirus exposure and HLA in healthy donors. As for the study in general: There were 300 to 400 genotyped donors. Of these, about 80% fell in the genetic ancestry cluster associated with self-reported Caucasian donors.

Study-wide results and caveats: Analyzed later, association rates of TCRs varied across HLA loci, with DRB1 most and HLA-C fewest.

The germline V gene encodes CDR1 SNHLY and CDR2 FYNNEI. Unmatched junction bases numbered 3, after V lost 6 bases and J lost 6 bases. This CDR3 has 13 amino acids. This clone has more than one count but fewer than ten. Antigen unknown. It was with 60 Vbeta and 13 Jbeta primers that the PCR ran. Clones were sequenced by immunoSEQ multiplex PCR, and TCRdb holds only the in-frame ones, with some missing. In the table there are some 130,000 clones, roughly 70% of which are singletons. The gene calls are TRBV2 and TRBJ1-5, with 9 bases matching TRBD1. The sequence came from a man aged 45 to 65 in good health and CMV-seropositive. The source material was PBMCs. CDR3 loop: CASSGQGIQPQHF. For the CDR3, the DNA is TGTGCCAGCAGCGGACAGGGGATTCAGCCCCAGCATTTT.